This TCR beta chain stems from a study of cytomegalovirus exposure and HLA in healthy donors (dated by TCRdb to about 2017). Some background on the complete study: An earlier analysis of roughly 610 of the donors reported around 280 Gb of sequence data and 100 million to 120 million unique TCR beta sequences obtained from 180 million or so T cells. About 280 gigabases of sequencing data and approximately 93 million unique TCR sequences were included in an early release covering about 620 HLA-typed donors. Among the approximately 400 genotyped donors, approximately 77% belonged to the genetic ancestry cluster associated with self-reported Caucasian donors. The aim of the study was to test whether cataloging public T cell receptors could identify signatures of past pathogen exposure. Using immunosequencing, the study profiled T cell repertoires from fewer than 700 subjects and related those repertoires to cytomegalovirus serostatus. Along with the approximately 700-subject first cohort, a separate validation cohort of over a hundred different subjects was used. To predict cytomegalovirus infection status, the study combined high-throughput TCR immunosequencing, statistical association of individual TCRs with disease status, and machine learning. A later analysis re-analyzed previously published TCR beta repertoires from hundreds of donors and added high-resolution HLA genotyping to study TCR occurrence patterns. Rather than drawing on any new phenotypic data, the later analysis identified candidate immune exposures from TCR beta sequences and the way those sequences occurred across donors. In an earlier analysis of roughly 540 of the donors, high-throughput TCR beta sequencing was used to judge whether each TCR beta V gene segment behaved as functional or pseudogenic. Donor age, sex, ethnicity and CMV serostatus were compiled together with the repertoire data. A later genetic analysis took genome-wide SNP genotypes for about three fifths of the roughly 670 donors and used that subset as a discovery cohort. All discovery cohort repertoires had been generated using a single sequencing platform. Both class I and class II loci were covered by HLA typing, at four-digit resolution. Typing coverage varied by locus: roughly 629-630 donors for A, B, C, DRB1 and DQB1; approximately 500 for DQA1; nearly 610 for DPA1; 450 to 480 for DPB1. A handful of DR-DQ haplotypes were handled as single units for association and clustering because linkage in the cohort was strong. Among approximately 370 genotyped donors of the cohort, an average of approximately 240,000 unique TCR beta nucleotide sequences was sequenced per donor, of which roughly 17% were non-productive.

What the authors observed across the whole study: Cytomegalovirus status was reported to be diagnosed by the classifier with high specificity and sensitivity in both the original and validation cohorts. When HLA alleles, especially DR and DQ, strongly co-occurred, TCR associations were difficult to assign to individual alleles. In a later genetic analysis, fewer N-insertions in productive TCRs were reported among donors in an Asian-associated ancestry cluster than the roughly 710-donor mean. Linkage disequilibrium might explain the correlated functional status among segregating V segments, but an unknown experimental factor could not be excluded. In a later analysis, 16,951 TCR beta sequences were associated with specific HLA alleles at a false discovery rate of 0.05. Roughly uniform sequencing depth across donors was assumed in presence/absence analyses, although this assumption may not hold. In a later analysis, TCR association rates were found to vary across HLA loci, with the most associated TCRs seen for DRB1 alleles and the fewest for HLA-C alleles. Only TCR beta chains were sequenced in this cohort, and the absence of alpha or paired-chain data limited detectable features. Across donors, most TCR sequences were observed very rarely, whereas some public TCRs were present in many individuals. In the study, some 160 TCR beta chains were listed as associated with cytomegalovirus. In a later analysis, HLA-associated TCR beta chains showed more clonal expansion and lower generation probabilities than non-associated chains that were equally common. Fewer than 20 rarely observed V segments, including chromosome 9 orphons, were excluded from the earlier analysis of about 500 of the donors because counts were too low. Immune exposure information for the cohort was limited to CMV serostatus. In a later analysis, most CMV-associated TCR beta chains were found to appear HLA-restricted, with HLA associations seemingly driven largely by CMV exposure. The authors suggested that the approach could potentially be generalized to other disease states and immunological phenotypes. The 87-base-pair reads could not distinguish some IMGT-functional V segments, including TRBV6-2 and TRBV6-3, so those segments were excluded. In an earlier analysis of more than 450 of the donors, most TCR beta V segments were observed in productive rearrangements about 90% or about 30% of the time, broadly matching IMGT annotations. Because HLA typing was missing for some donors at each locus, association tests included only the typed subset. The sequencing pipeline was judged likely to have produced a cluster of highly shared sequence variants as a technical artifact. A further reported finding was that TCR beta sequences accurately predicted the HLA-A and HLA-B alleles for most subjects in the first cohort. According to a later analysis, parvovirus B19, influenza, CMV and Epstein-Barr virus appeared linked to several top co-occurrence clusters. Three of the identified cytomegalovirus-associated TCR beta chains were confirmed in vitro to be specific for cytomegalovirus antigens. A later genetic analysis associated a missense DCLRE1C variant with V-gene and J-gene trimming of TCR beta chains, and an independent cohort replicated the association.

A note on this clone: The antigen it recognizes is unknown.

The method behind the library was the immunoSEQ multiplex PCR assay. The multiplex PCR relied on a mix of 60 forward primers for TCR Vbeta segments and 13 reverse primers for TCR Jbeta segments. Amplification of the CDR3 region of rearranged TCR beta genes was performed with a multiplex PCR assay on genomic DNA. On the Illumina HiSeq System, the amplified TCR beta libraries were sequenced as 87-base-pair reads. The authors' pipeline ran thus. Across the 700 or so repertoires, a later analysis counted some 81 million unique TCR beta chains, roughly 11 million of which were shared by at least two donors. Raw reads were error-corrected and collapsed into unique sequences with a nearest-neighbor algorithm that merged closely related sequences to remove PCR and sequencing errors. Alignment of CDR3 sequences to IMGT reference sequences was used to assign V, D and J gene segments. For a sequence to be retained, a match of at least six nucleotides was required to both a V gene segment and a J gene segment. A rearrangement was called productive if the CDR3 had no stop codons and remained in frame with V and J, and every other rearrangement was called non-productive. Following IMGT convention, CDR3 was defined as the stretch from the second conserved V-encoded cysteine to the conserved J-encoded phenylalanine. In an earlier analysis of 500 to 650 of the donors, sequences lacking an unambiguous match to a single V gene segment were excluded. An earlier analysis of a few hundred of the donors called V segments functional above 56.7% productive rearrangements and segregating when the between-donor standard deviation exceeded 5%. A statistical classification framework was developed to diagnose cytomegalovirus status using the catalog of TCR beta chain sequences. In a later analysis, V and J genes were assigned by comparing TCR nucleotide sequences against IMGT/GENE-DB human TR gene sequences. In a later analysis, CDR3 sequences and most-parsimonious VDJ recombination scenarios were assigned using the TCRdist pipeline. A later analysis defined each TCR beta chain by its CDR3 amino acid sequence plus V-gene family, and excluded reads lacking a unique V-gene family. In a later analysis, around 650 highly shared, low-generation-probability nucleotide sequences were removed to address suspected cross-contamination and a sequencing artifact. In a later analysis, a clonal expansion index for each public chain was calculated from normalized within-repertoire ranks of inferred template counts. In a later analysis, generation probabilities were computed with a VDJ recombination model fitted to out-of-frame rearrangements, and the resulting probabilities were checked against IGoR. In a later analysis, hypergeometric tests were used to score TCR-TCR, TCR-HLA and TCR-CMV co-occurrence, with a repertoire-size bias correction applied to TCR pairs. To estimate false discovery rates, a later analysis permuted the HLA or CMV assignments 20 times. In a later analysis, co-occurring TCRs were grouped using DBSCAN, and TCRdist sequence similarity was added for clustering within HLA-allele-positive subsets. Repertoires with fewer than 30,000 or more than 120,000 public chains were left out of co-occurrence clustering, as were five repertoires with anomalous nucleotide sharing. TCRdb mirrors the immuneACCESS table, restricted to in-frame sequences. Some clones are absent from its copies; in checked studies, under half trace to an unresolved V gene, and the reason for the others is unknown. That table supplies the V and J calls and clone size; D and trimming were determined from the DNA. The sample table includes approximately 190,000 clones. The ten top clones hold less than 0.9% of the sample.

The cohort consisted of 600 or so healthy bone marrow donors. At the time of sampling, all cohort members were nominally healthy, though unrecorded immune exposures were likely present. The donor tested CMV seronegative and was one of the 352 seronegative cohort members. A peripheral blood sample was collected from each donor, and TCR beta sequencing was performed on peripheral blood mononuclear cells. The Qiagen DNeasy Blood Extraction Kit was used to extract genomic DNA from the blood cell samples. V gives up 4 bases and J gives up 6 bases, and the segment between their germline ends measures 10 bases. The CDR3 covers 13 residues, taking in both the cysteine and the phenylalanine. The sequence is cut down to CDR3 DNA, 39 bases in frame from base 1. Via the germline V gene, CDR1 is SGDLS and CDR2 YYNGEE.

The chain uses TRBV9 and TRBJ1-4, with a weak D call of TRBD1 (6 bases match). The TCR originated in a boy aged 5-17 years in good health and CMV-seronegative. The source material was PBMCs. The DNA is as follows: TGTGCCAGCAGCACGAACAGGGATGAAAAACTGTTTTTT. This gives the protein CASSTNRDEKLFF.